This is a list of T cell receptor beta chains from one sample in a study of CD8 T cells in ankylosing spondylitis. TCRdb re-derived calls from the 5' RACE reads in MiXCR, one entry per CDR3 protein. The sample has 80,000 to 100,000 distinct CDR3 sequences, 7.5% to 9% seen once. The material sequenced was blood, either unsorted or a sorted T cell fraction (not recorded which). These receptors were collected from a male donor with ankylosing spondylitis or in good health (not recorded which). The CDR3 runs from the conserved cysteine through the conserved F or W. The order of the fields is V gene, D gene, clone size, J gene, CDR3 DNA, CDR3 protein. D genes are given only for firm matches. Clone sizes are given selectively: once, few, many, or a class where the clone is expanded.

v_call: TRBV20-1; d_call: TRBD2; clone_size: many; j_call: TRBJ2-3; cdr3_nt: TGCAGTGCTAGATCCCCACTAGCGGCTAGAGGCACAGATACGCAGTATTTT; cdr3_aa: CSARSPLAARGTDTQYF
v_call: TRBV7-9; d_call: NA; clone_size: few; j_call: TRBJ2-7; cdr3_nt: TGTGCCAGCACCGGATCTTACGAGCAGTACTTC; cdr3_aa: CASTGSYEQYF
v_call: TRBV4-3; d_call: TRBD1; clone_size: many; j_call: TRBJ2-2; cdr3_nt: TGCGCCAGCAGCCCCGGACAGGGGCTCTCCGGGGAGCTGTTTTTT; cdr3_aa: CASSPGQGLSGELFF
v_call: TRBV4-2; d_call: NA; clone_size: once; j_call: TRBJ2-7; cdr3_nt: TGTGCCATGGGCCCCGGGCTCCTCTGCGGGTTTGGCGAGCAGTACTTC; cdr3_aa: CAMGPGLLCGFGEQYF
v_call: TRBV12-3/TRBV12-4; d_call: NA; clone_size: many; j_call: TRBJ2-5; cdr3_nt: TGTGCCAGCAGACAAGGACAGAAGCAAGAGACCCAGTACTTC; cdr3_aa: CASRQGQKQETQYF
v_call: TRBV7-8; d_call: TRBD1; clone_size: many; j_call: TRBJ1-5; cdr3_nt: TGTGCCAGCAGCTTAAGGGGGCAGGCAAATCAGCCCCAGCATTTT; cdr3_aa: CASSLRGQANQPQHF
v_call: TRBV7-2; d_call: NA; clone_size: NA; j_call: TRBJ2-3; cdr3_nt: TGTGCCAGCAACGACCGCCCCCGTCATACGCAGTATTTT; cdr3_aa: CASNDRPRHTQYF
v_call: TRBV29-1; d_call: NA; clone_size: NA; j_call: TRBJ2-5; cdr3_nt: TGCAGCGTTCCCCGGGACTACCAAGAGACCCAGTACTTC; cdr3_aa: CSVPRDYQETQYF
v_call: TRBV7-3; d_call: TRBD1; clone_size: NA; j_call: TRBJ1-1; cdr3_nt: TGTGCCAGCAGACAAAATGGACAGGGAGACACTGAAGCTTTCTTT; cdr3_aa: CASRQNGQGDTEAFF
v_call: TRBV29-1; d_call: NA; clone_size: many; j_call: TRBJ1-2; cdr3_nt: TGCAGCGTTGAAGAGGCCTATGGCTACACCTTC; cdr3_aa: CSVEEAYGYTF
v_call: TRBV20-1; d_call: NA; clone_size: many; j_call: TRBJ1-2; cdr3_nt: TGCAGTGCTAGAGCGTCAGGGAGTCCCTACTATGGCTACACCTTC; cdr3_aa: CSARASGSPYYGYTF
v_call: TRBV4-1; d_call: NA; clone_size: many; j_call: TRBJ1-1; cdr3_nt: TGCGCCAGCAGCCCCCGAGTAAGGAACACTGAAGCTTTCTTT; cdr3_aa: CASSPRVRNTEAFF
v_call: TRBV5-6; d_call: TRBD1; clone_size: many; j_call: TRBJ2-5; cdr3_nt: TGTGCCAGCAGCCCCCGGGACAGCTCTAAAGAGACCCAGTACTTC; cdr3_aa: CASSPRDSSKETQYF
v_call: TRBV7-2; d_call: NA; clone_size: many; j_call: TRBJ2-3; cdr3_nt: TGTGCCAGCAGCTTAGTTTCCACAGATACGCAGTATTTT; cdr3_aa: CASSLVSTDTQYF
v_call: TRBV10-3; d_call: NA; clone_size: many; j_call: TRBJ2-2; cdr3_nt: TGTGCCATCAGTGAGTGGAGCGGTAACACCGGGGAGCTGTTTTTT; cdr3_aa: CAISEWSGNTGELFF
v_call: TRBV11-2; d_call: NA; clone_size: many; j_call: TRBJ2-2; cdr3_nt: TGTGCCAGCAGCTTAGACGGGGCAGGGTACATTTCCAGGGCCGGGGAGCTGTTTTTT; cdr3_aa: CASSLDGAGYISRAGELFF
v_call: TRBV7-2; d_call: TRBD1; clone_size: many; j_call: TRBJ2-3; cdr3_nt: TGTGCCAGCAGCTTAGCGCGGGACAGGGGCACAGATACGCAGTATTTT; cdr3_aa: CASSLARDRGTDTQYF
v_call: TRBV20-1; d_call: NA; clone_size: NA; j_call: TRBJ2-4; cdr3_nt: TGCAGTGCTAGAGACCCAAGGACGAAAAACATTCAGTACTTC; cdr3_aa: CSARDPRTKNIQYF
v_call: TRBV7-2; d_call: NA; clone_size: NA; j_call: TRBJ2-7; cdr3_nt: TGTGCCAGCAGCTTTCAGCAGGGCCCCCACGAGCAGTACTTC; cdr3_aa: CASSFQQGPHEQYF
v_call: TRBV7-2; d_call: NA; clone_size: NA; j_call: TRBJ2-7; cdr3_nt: TGTGCCAGCAGCTCTAGTCCCGGGACCCCCTACGAGCAGTACTTC; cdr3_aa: CASSSSPGTPYEQYF
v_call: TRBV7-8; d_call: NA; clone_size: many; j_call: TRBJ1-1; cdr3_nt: TGTGCCAGCAGCCCTAATTTTAACCGCGGCACTGAAGCTTTCTTT; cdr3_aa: CASSPNFNRGTEAFF
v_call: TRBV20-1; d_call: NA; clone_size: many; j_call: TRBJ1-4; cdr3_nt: TGCAGTGCAGCCAGTGGGCTGAATGAAAAACTGTTTTTT; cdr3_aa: CSAASGLNEKLFF
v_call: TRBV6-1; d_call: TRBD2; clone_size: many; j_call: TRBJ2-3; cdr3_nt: TGTGCCAGCAACGCGTGGACTAGCGGAGAAGATACGCAGTATTTT; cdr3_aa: CASNAWTSGEDTQYF
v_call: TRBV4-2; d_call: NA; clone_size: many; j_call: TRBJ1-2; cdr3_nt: TGTGCCAGCAGCCAAGAAATGGGGGTCCACTATGGCTACACCTTC; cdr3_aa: CASSQEMGVHYGYTF
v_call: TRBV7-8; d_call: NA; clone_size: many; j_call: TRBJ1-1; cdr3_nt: TGTGCCAGCAGCGTAGACCCCACGAACACTGAAGCTTTCTTT; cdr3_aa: CASSVDPTNTEAFF
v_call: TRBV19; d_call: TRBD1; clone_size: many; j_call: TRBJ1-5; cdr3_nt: TGTGCCAGTAGAAAGGACAGGGGGCTTAGTCAGCCCCAGCATTTT; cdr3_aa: CASRKDRGLSQPQHF
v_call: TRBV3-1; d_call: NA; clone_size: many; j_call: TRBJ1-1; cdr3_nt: TGTGCCAGCAGCCAATCGGGAGGGACGTGGAACACTGAAGCTTTCTTT; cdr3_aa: CASSQSGGTWNTEAFF
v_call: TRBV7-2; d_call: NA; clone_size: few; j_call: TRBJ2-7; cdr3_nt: TGTGCCAGCAGCTTAGGGTCTCAGGCTTCCTCCTACGAGCAGTACTTC; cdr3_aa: CASSLGSQASSYEQYF
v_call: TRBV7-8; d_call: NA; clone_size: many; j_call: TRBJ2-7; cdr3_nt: TGTGCCAGCAGCGGGGCGGGGGCAAGACTTTACGAGCAGTACTTC; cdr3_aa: CASSGAGARLYEQYF
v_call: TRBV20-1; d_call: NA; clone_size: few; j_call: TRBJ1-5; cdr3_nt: TGCTGTGCTAGAGATAACCACGGGGAGGAACGCAATCAGCCCCAGCATTTT; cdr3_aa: CCARDNHGEERNQPQHF
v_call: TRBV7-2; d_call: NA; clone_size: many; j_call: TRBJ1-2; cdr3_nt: TGTGCCAGCAGCTTATCCCAGGGCGGCTATGGCTACACCTTC; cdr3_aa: CASSLSQGGYGYTF
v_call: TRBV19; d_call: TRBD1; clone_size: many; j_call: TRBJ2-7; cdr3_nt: TGTGCCAGTAGTCGAGCCGGACAGGAATTCGTGGTCGAGCAGTACTTC; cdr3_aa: CASSRAGQEFVVEQYF
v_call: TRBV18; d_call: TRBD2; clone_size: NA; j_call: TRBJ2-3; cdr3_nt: TGTGCCAGCTCACTCCAACTAGCGGGGGCCACAGATACGCAGTATTTT; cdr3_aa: CASSLQLAGATDTQYF
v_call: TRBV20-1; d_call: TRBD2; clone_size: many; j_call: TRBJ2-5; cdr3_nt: TGCAGTGCAACCCCCCGGGAGGAGCGGTGGTTCGGGGAGACCCAGTACTTC; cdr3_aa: CSATPREERWFGETQYF
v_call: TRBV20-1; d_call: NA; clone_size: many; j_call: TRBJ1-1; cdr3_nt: TGCAGTGCTAGCCCCTTAACAATGAACACTGAAGCTTTCTTT; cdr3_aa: CSASPLTMNTEAFF
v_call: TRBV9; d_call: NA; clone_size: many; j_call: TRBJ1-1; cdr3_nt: TGTGCCAGCAGCAGATACCCGGCAGGGGTGACTGAAGCTTTCTTT; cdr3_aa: CASSRYPAGVTEAFF
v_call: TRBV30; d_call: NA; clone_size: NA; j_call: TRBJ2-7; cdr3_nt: TGTGCCTGGACCCGCGGGACAACCTACGAGCAGTACTTC; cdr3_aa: CAWTRGTTYEQYF
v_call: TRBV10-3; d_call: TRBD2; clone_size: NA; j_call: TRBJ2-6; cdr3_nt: TGTGCCATCAGTGAGTGGGAGGGTCAAAGCTCTGGGGCCAACGTCCTGACTTTC; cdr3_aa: CAISEWEGQSSGANVLTF
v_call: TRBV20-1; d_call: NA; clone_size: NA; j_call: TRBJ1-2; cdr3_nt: TGCAGTGCTAGTAACCTTAACTATGGCTACACCTTC; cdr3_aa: CSASNLNYGYTF
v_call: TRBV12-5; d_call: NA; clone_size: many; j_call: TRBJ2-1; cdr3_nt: TGTGCTAGTGGTTTAACTGGGACACCGAAATACAATGAGCAGTTCTTC; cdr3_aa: CASGLTGTPKYNEQFF
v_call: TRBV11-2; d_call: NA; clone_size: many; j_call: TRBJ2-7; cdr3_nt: TGTGCCAGCAGCTTCGGCGGTTACGAGCAGTACTTC; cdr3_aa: CASSFGGYEQYF
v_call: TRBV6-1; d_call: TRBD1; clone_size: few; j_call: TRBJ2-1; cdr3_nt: TGTGCCAGCAGAACAGGGGGGAGCTCCTACAATGAGCAGTTCTTC; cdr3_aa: CASRTGGSSYNEQFF
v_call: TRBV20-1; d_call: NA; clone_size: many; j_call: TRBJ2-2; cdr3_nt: TGCAGTGCTAGAGATCCGGGGAACACCGGGGAGCTGTTTTTT; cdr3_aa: CSARDPGNTGELFF
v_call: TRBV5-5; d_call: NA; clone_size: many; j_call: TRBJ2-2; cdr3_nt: TGTGCCAGCAGCTTGGATTGGTCCGGGGAGCTGTTTTTT; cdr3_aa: CASSLDWSGELFF
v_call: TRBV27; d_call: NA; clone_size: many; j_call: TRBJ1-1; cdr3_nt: TGTGCCAGCGGGGGTAGGACTGAAGCTTTCTTT; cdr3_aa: CASGGRTEAFF
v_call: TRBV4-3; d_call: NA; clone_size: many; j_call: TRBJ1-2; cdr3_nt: TGCGCCAGCAGCCCTACCGTCAGCGGGACGGAATACTATGGCTACACCTTC; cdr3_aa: CASSPTVSGTEYYGYTF
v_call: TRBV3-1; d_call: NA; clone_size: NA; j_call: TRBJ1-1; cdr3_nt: TGTGCCACCTGCCAACTTGGGGGTCTGGCGACTGAAGCTTTCTTT; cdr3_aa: CATCQLGGLATEAFF
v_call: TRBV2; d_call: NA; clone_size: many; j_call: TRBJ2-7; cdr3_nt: TGTGCCAGGGCGGAGGTTTCCTACGAGCAGTACTTC; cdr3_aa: CARAEVSYEQYF
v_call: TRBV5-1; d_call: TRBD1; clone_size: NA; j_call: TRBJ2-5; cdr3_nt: TGCGCCAGCAGCTTGGGGACAGGGAAAGAGACCCAGTACTTC; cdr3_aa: CASSLGTGKETQYF
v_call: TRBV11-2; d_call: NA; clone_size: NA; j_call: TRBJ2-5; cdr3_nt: TGTGCCAGCATCAGCTTGAGTCGGAGGGGAGAGACCCAGTACTTC; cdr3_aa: CASISLSRRGETQYF
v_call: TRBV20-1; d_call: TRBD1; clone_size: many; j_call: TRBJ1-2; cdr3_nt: TGCAGTGCCACCGGGACAGGGTTCTATGGCTACACCTTC; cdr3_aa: CSATGTGFYGYTF